This passage covers 31 T cell receptor beta chains from one sample sequenced in a study of shared clonotypes between healthy human individuals. Clones were read by immunoSEQ multiplex PCR, and TCRdb kept only the in-frame ones, dropping some. The repertoire holds about 1,800,000 clones, with just under 95% as singletons. Terminally differentiated effector memory CD45RA+ cells were left out of the naive CD8 fraction, which was CD45RO-negative and positively selected for CCR7. The sequencing input was naive CD8+ T cells sorted from blood. These receptors all stem from a man younger than 35 in good health.

V gene TRBV14 combines with J gene TRBJ2-7; TRBD2 aligns across 11 bases. This CDR3 spans 15 amino acids. Germline V lookup: CDR1 SGHDN, CDR2 FVKESK. The trim removed 4 bases at V and 2 bases at J, leaving 4 bases unmatched. In nucleotides, the CDR3 is TGTGCCAGCAGCCTGGGACTAGCGGCTACCTACGAGCAGTACTTC. Translation: CASSLGLAATYEQYF.

The chain combines TRBV6-1 with TRBJ2-5; D ambiguous. V was cut by 7 bases and J by 7 bases, with 7 bases left in between. The CDR3 totals 10 residues. The germline V gene encodes CDR1 MNHNS and CDR2 SASEGT. Here the CDR3 DNA reads TGTGCCAGCATGGGTGGGACCCAGTACTTC. Its protein product is CASMGGTQYF.

The rearrangement links TRBV11-2 to TRBJ2-7, with 8 bases aligning to TRBD2. This CDR3 has 15 residues. Germline values: CDR1 SGHAT, CDR2 FQNNGV. V shed 4 bases, J shed 7 bases, and the junction held 12 bases outside the gene matches. The CDR3 here is CASSSPSGYGREQYF. The CDR3 DNA is TGTGCCAGCAGCTCTCCTAGCGGGTACGGTAGGGAGCAGTACTTC. The whole variable domain, remainder taken from reference TRBV11-2 and TRBJ2-7, is EAGVAQSPRYKIIEKRQSVAFWCNPISGHATLYWYQQILGQGPKLLIQFQNNGVVDDSQLPKDRFSAERLKGVDSTLKIQPAKLEDSAVYLCASSSPSGYGREQYFGPGTRLTVT.

The V gene is TRBV2, the J gene TRBJ2-3; D remains ambiguous. CDR1 is SNHLY, CDR2 FYNNEI, per germline. The CDR3 has 18 residues. V was pared by 3 bases and J by 1 base, with 20 bases between. CDR3 nucleotide sequence: TGTGCCAGCAGTGACCCTGGCGCCCTGGCGTGGGGCACAGATACGCAGTATTTT. Its translation: CASSDPGALAWGTDTQYF.

The rearrangement joins TRBV6-5 to TRBJ2-3, with D uncertain. Per the germline V gene, CDR1 is MNHEY and CDR2 is SVGAGI. Trimming removed 0 bases at V and 6 bases at J, with 13 bases between. The CDR3 length is 15 residues. CDR3: CASSYSVGDLDTQYF. CDR3 nucleotide sequence: TGTGCCAGCAGTTACTCGGTTGGAGATTTGGATACGCAGTATTTT.

This clone was seen only once. The chain uses TRBV27 and TRBJ1-6, with 7 nucleotides matching TRBD1. Per germline, CDR1 MNHEY and CDR2 SMNVEV (reference sequence). Losses at the gene ends were 5 bases for V and 7 bases for J; bases not matched to a gene: 5. There are 14 residues in the CDR3. CDR3 in DNA: TGTGCCAGCAGTATACAGGGGCCCAATTCACCCCTCCACTTT. It encodes CASSIQGPNSPLHF.

The J gene is TRBJ1-4, the V gene TRBV6-5; D uncertain. The V and J ends lost 8 bases and 8 bases respectively, with 12 bases between them. Germline values: CDR1 MNHEY, CDR2 SVGAGI. This CDR3 has 12 amino acids. In DNA, the CDR3 is TGTGCCAGCGGGATTGTTGGGGAAAAACTGTTTTTT. Amino acids: CASGIVGEKLFF.

About this clone: Different DNA sequences within this sample yield the same CDR3. The chain employs TRBV7-3 and TRBJ1-1, with D perhaps matching TRBD1 (5 bases). This CDR3 region has 13 residues. V dropped 0 bases and J dropped 4 bases, with 6 bases sitting between them. Looked up from germline, CDR1 is SGHTA and CDR2 is FQGTGA. This CDR3 reads CASSLTGGTEAFF. CDR3 nucleotide sequence: TGTGCCAGCAGCTTAACCGGGGGCACTGAAGCTTTCTTT.

Comment on this clone: Other DNA sequences in this sample translate to the same CDR3. The CDR3 DNA sequence: TGTGCCAGTAGTATGGGTACAGGTGGTTACGAGCAGTACTTC. It translates to CASSMGTGGYEQYF. The chain uses TRBV19 and TRBJ2-7; weak D call: TRBD1 (5 bases). CDR1 and CDR2 (germline): LNHDA, SQIVND (reference sequence). Between the trimmed V and J ends, which lost 3 bases and 4 bases, there was a span of 13 bases. The CDR3 contains 14 residues.

This clone was seen just once. The chain recombines TRBV28 with TRBJ2-7; 7 bases agree with TRBD1. Germline V gene data show CDR1 as MDHEN and CDR2 as SYDVKM. This CDR3 has 15 amino acids. V lost 7 bases to trimming and J lost 2 bases; unmatched junction nucleotides: 11. DNA for the CDR3: TGTGCCAGCACCAATTTCCCGGGACAGACCTACGAGCAGTACTTC. This gives the protein CASTNFPGQTYEQYF.

The rearrangement joins TRBV7-6 to TRBJ1-1; D call uncertain. The CDR3 runs to 14 residues. The germline CDR1 and CDR2 sequences are SGHVS and FNYEAQ. V lost 4 bases, J lost 7 bases, and 16 bases lay in between. CDR3 residues: CASSSSHGGDEAFF. The CDR3 nucleotides read TGTGCCAGCAGCTCCTCACACGGCGGCGATGAAGCTTTCTTT.

The V and J genes are TRBV5-1 and TRBJ1-2, with TRBD1 matching 7 bases. Germline CDR1 is SGHRS and CDR2 is YFSETQ. Trimming removed 3 bases from V and 1 base from J; junction bases left unmatched: 6. CDR3 size: 15 residues. The chain's CDR3 is CASSWDRPLNYGYTF. Here the CDR3 DNA reads TGCGCCAGCAGCTGGGACAGACCACTTAACTATGGCTACACCTTC.

This rearrangement joins TRBV6-6 to TRBJ2-2; no firm D call. Germline lookup yields CDR1 MNHNY and CDR2 SVGAGI (reference sequence). V was cut by 7 bases and J by 2 bases, with 11 bases left in between. This CDR3 has 14 residues. The CDR3 nucleotides are TGTGCCAGCAAGATAACCTATAACACCGGGGAGCTGTTTTTT. As protein: CASKITYNTGELFF.

The chain employs TRBV19 and TRBJ1-2, with no clear D. The V end was cut by 6 bases, the J end by 1 base, with 9 bases between. CDR3 length: 13 amino acids. Germline V lookup: CDR1 LNHDA, CDR2 SQIVND (reference sequence). Here the CDR3 DNA reads TGTGCCAGTAGCTGGACGGATAACTATGGCTACACCTTC. Protein sequence: CASSWTDNYGYTF.

This chain links TRBV28 with TRBJ2-1; a weak D match, TRBD1 (5 bases). The CDR3 is made up of 13 amino acids. V lost 11 bases and J lost 8, with 19 bases in between. Looked up from germline, CDR1 is MDHEN and CDR2 is SYDVKM. The CDR3 DNA is TGTGCCGCCTGTTCCTGGGGCCAGGATGAGCAGTTCTTC. Protein: CAACSWGQDEQFF. Using reference TRBV28 and TRBJ2-1 for the parts outside the CDR3, the full variable domain is DVKVTQSSRYLVKRTGEKVFLECVQDMDHENMFWYRQDPGLGLRLIYFSYDVKMKEKGDIPEGYSVSREKKERFSLILESASTNQTSMYLCAACSWGQDEQFFGPGTRLTVL.

Turning to this clone: Other DNA sequences of this sample code for an identical CDR3. The gene calls are TRBV6-5 and TRBJ2-7; D unresolved. The V end lost 0 bases, the J end lost 0 bases, and 9 bases lay between the germline ends. Germline-derived CDR1 and CDR2 are MNHEY and SVGAGI. The CDR3 consists of 15 residues. The CDR3 region is CASSYSTASSYEQYF. CDR3 nucleotide sequence: TGTGCCAGCAGTTACTCGACTGCTAGCTCCTACGAGCAGTACTTC.

As for this clone: Different DNA sequences within this sample yield the same CDR3. The rearrangement joins TRBV6-1 to TRBJ2-3, with 9 bases identical to TRBD2. With 2 bases clipped from V and 2 bases from J, the junction kept 2 bases outside the gene matches. In germline, CDR1 is MNHNS, CDR2 SASEGT. This CDR3 is built from 15 residues. CDR3 residues: CASSELAGSTDTQYF. The CDR3 DNA follows: TGTGCCAGCAGTGAACTAGCGGGGTCCACAGATACGCAGTATTTT.

This clone has only one observation. Other DNA sequences in this specimen translate into the identical CDR3. This chain links TRBV27 with TRBJ2-7; the D is unclear. V shed 6 bases and J shed 4 bases, with 13 bases lying between them. This CDR3 comprises 13 residues. Germline V gene lookup returns CDR1 MNHEY and CDR2 SMNVEV (reference sequence). For the CDR3, the DNA is TGTGCCAGCAGCCGTGGGCTCGATTACGAGCAGTACTTC. It codes for CASSRGLDYEQYF.

On this clone itself: The same CDR3 is also encoded by other DNA sequences in this sample. The rearrangement links TRBV9 to TRBJ2-7; 11 bases line up with TRBD2. CDR1 SGDLS and CDR2 YYNGEE come from the germline V gene. Trimming at V came to 2 bases and at J to 0 bases, leaving 7 bases not matched to a gene. The CDR3 covers 17 residues. CDR3: CASSVGLAGGGSYEQYF. CDR3 in DNA: TGTGCCAGCAGCGTGGGATTAGCGGGAGGGGGCTCCTACGAGCAGTACTTC. Full variable domain (missing parts from reference TRBV9 and TRBJ2-7): DSGVTQTPKHLITATGQRVTLRCSPRSGDLSVYWYQQSLDQGLQFLIQYYNGEERAKGNILERFSAQQFPDLHSELNLSSLELGDSALYFCASSVGLAGGGSYEQYFGPGTRLTVT.

In this sample, this clone turned up once. The V and J genes are TRBV5-1 and TRBJ2-1; 7 nucleotides match TRBD2. Germline CDR1 is SGHRS and CDR2 is YFSETQ. The CDR3 is 16 amino acids. With V trimmed by 0 bases and J by 3 bases, 6 bases remained unmatched. In DNA form, the CDR3 reads TGCGCCAGCAGCTTGGTCCCAGCGGGGATCTACAATGAGCAGTTCTTC. As protein: CASSLVPAGIYNEQFF.

Notes on this clone: Other nucleotide sequences in the sample specify the same CDR3. The CDR3 protein is CASSSTGGSYEQYF. DNA for the CDR3: TGTGCCAGCAGTTCCACAGGGGGCTCCTACGAGCAGTACTTC. The rearrangement uses TRBV27 and TRBJ2-7, with 8 bases identical to TRBD1. Germline CDR1 MNHEY, CDR2 SMNVEV (reference sequence). The CDR3 length is 14 residues. Trimming took 4 bases from V and 0 from J; bases not matched to a gene: 2.

The J gene is TRBJ2-1, the V gene TRBV5-1; 7 nucleotides align to TRBD2. V lost 0 bases and J lost 4; bases outside the gene matches: 4. The CDR3 is 15 residues long. The germline gives CDR1 SGHRS, CDR2 YFSETQ. The DNA for the CDR3 is TGCGCCAGCAGCTTGGCTGGCGGGAGATACAATGAGCAGTTCTTC. It specifies CASSLAGGRYNEQFF.

CDR3 residues: CASRTGHTEAFF. The CDR3, as DNA: TGTGCCAGCAGGACAGGGCATACTGAAGCTTTCTTT. This chain connects TRBV27 to TRBJ1-1; 7 bases match TRBD1. Germline values: CDR1 MNHEY, CDR2 SMNVEV (reference sequence). The CDR3 covers 12 residues. Losses at the gene ends were 6 bases for V and 5 bases for J; bases not matched to a gene: 3.

This chain connects TRBV4-1 to TRBJ2-5; D is ambiguous. Trimming left V 0 bases short and J 5 bases short, with 10 bases between. The germline V gene has CDR1 MGHRA and CDR2 YSYEKL. The CDR3 is 14 residues long. CDR3 in DNA: TGCGCCAGCAGCCAAGACTCCGGCAGGGAGACCCAGTACTTC. Residues: CASSQDSGRETQYF.

This clone has a single count. J is TRBJ1-1 and V is TRBV7-6, with TRBD1 as a possible D gene (5 bases). Germline V lookup: CDR1 SGHVS, CDR2 FNYEAQ. The CDR3 sequence is 14 residues long. Trimming took 5 bases from V and 1 from J, leaving 11 bases between them. CDR3 in DNA: TGTGCCAGCAGCCCGGGACTCACGAACACTGAAGCTTTCTTT. Translated, it gives CASSPGLTNTEAFF.

V usage is TRBV2 and J usage is TRBJ1-2; 9 nucleotides agree with TRBD1. This CDR3 spans 15 amino acids. Unmatched junction bases numbered 11, after V lost 5 bases and J lost 7 bases. Per germline, CDR1 SNHLY and CDR2 FYNNEI. Here the CDR3 DNA reads TGTGCCAGCAGTCGAGGTCCGGACAGGGGAGTTGGCTACACCTTC. The encoded protein is CASSRGPDRGVGYTF.

This sequence joins TRBV29-1 and TRBJ2-7; maybe TRBD2 (6 bases). Trimming stripped 4 bases from V and 3 bases from J, with 16 bases between. This CDR3 is built from 14 residues. Germline lookup yields CDR1 SQVTM and CDR2 ANQGSEA. CDR3 DNA: TGCAGCGTTGCGGGACTGGAGCATGACTACGAGCAGTACTTC. Residues: CSVAGLEHDYEQYF.

This chain links TRBV5-6 with TRBJ2-2; D is unresolved. From germline, CDR1 is SGHDT and CDR2 YYEEEE. There are 13 residues in the CDR3. Trimming removed 0 bases at V and 7 bases at J, with 7 bases between. The DNA for the CDR3 is TGTGCCAGCAGCTTGGGAAGTAGCGGGGAGCTGTTTTTT. This sequence encodes CASSLGSSGELFF.

This clone has only one observation. The chain carries TRBV4-1 and TRBJ2-7; no clear D. V was pared by 0 bases and J by 3 bases, with 9 bases between. CDR1 and CDR2 from the germline V gene are MGHRA and YSYEKL. The CDR3 sequence is 14 residues long. The CDR3 coding sequence is TGCGCCAGCAGCCAAGAATTCTCCAACTACGAGCAGTACTTC. Translated, it gives CASSQEFSNYEQYF.

V is TRBV7-9 and J is TRBJ2-5, with D unclear. The ends were cut back, 5 bases at V and 5 bases at J, with 18 bases in the middle. The CDR3 contains 15 residues. Germline V gene sequence: CDR1 SEHNR, CDR2 FQNEAQ (reference sequence). The CDR3 sequence: CASSDDTLGPETQYF. The CDR3 nucleotides read TGTGCCAGCAGCGACGACACTCTCGGGCCGGAGACCCAGTACTTC.

V usage is TRBV27 and J usage is TRBJ2-7; a possible D gene is TRBD2 (6 bases). This CDR3 has 17 amino acids. From germline, CDR1 is MNHEY and CDR2 SMNVEV (reference sequence). The V gene lost 6 bases and the J gene lost 0 bases, with 21 bases spanning the gap. The CDR3: CASSRTKPDGSSYEQYF. CDR3 sequence (DNA): TGTGCCAGCAGCCGAACTAAGCCGGACGGGAGCTCCTACGAGCAGTACTTC.